Listed here are 28 T cell receptor beta chains from one sample, sequenced in a study of human T cells and chemical hapten exposure. TCRdb reprocessed the 5' RACE reads via MiXCR and lists one record per CDR3 protein. The table lists around 82,000 distinct CDR3 sequences, approximately 8% of them singletons. Sequencing started from total RNA isolated from unfractionated whole blood. These receptors were taken from a male donor in good health.

The genes are TRBV5-1 and TRBJ2-5, with 7 bases identical to TRBD1. The CDR3 spans 13 residues. CDR1 is SGHRS and CDR2 is YFSETQ in the germline V gene. V lost 4 bases to trimming and J lost 5 bases; unmatched junction nucleotides: 5. The CDR3 DNA is TGCGCCAGCAGCGAAACAGGGGCCGAGACCCAGTACTTC. It translates to CASSETGAETQYF.

This clonotype was seen a single time. A much larger clone is a single base away; this may be a read error. The rearrangement joins TRBV5-1 to TRBJ2-7; weak D call: TRBD1 (5 bases). There are 13 residues in the CDR3. Germline assignment: CDR1 SGHRS and CDR2 YFSETQ. Trimming pared 4 bases from V and 5 bases from J, leaving 13 bases between. The CDR3 reads CASSDDSHDEQYF. The CDR3 DNA sequence: TGCGCCAGCAGCGACGACAGCCACGACGAGCAGTACTTC.

This clonotype was observed a few times. The chain is built from TRBV27 and TRBJ2-7, with 7 bases aligning to TRBD1. V lost 6 bases and J lost 3; bases outside the gene matches: 8. Germline V gives CDR1 MNHEY, CDR2 SMNVEV (reference sequence). This CDR3 contains 14 residues. CDR3 nucleotides: TGTGCCAGCAGGCCCTTGGGACAGCACTACGAGCAGTACTTC. Protein product: CASRPLGQHYEQYF.

This clonotype showed up just a few times. The rearrangement uses TRBV4-3 and TRBJ2-2; TRBD1 is a possible D gene (5 bases). CDR3 length: 15 amino acids. Germline V gene lookup returns CDR1 LGHNA and CDR2 YSLEER. V was shortened by 0 bases and J by 4 bases, with 9 bases between the two germline ends. The CDR3 DNA sequence: TGCGCCAGCAGCCAAGATCAGGGAAGCACCGGGGAGCTGTTTTTT. Its translation is CASSQDQGSTGELFF.

This clonotype was counted many times. V and J are TRBV5-4 and TRBJ2-3; 7 nucleotides match TRBD2. Germline V gene data show CDR1 as SGHNT and CDR2 as YYREEE (reference sequence). Losses at the gene ends were 3 bases for V and 2 bases for J; bases not matched to a gene: 12. The CDR3 totals 17 residues. The CDR3 here is CASSSPGIAGYTDTQYF. CDR3 in DNA: TGTGCCAGCAGCTCCCCCGGGATAGCGGGCTACACAGATACGCAGTATTTT. The full variable domain, with the rest looked up from reference TRBV5-4 and TRBJ2-3, is ETGVTQSPTHLIKTRGQQVTLRCSSQSGHNTVSWYQQALGQGPQFIFQYYREEENGRGNFPPRFSGLQFPNYSSELNVNALELDDSALYLCASSSPGIAGYTDTQYFGPGTRLTVL.

In DNA form, the CDR3 reads TGTGCCAGTAGCGGGGACAGGGCGTACGAGCAGTACTTC. As protein: CASSGDRAYEQYF. The rearrangement links TRBV19 to TRBJ2-7, with 9 bases identical to TRBD1. The CDR3 contains 13 residues. With 6 bases clipped from V and 4 bases from J, the junction kept 4 bases outside the gene matches. CDR1 and CDR2 from the germline V gene are LNHDA and SQIVND (reference sequence).

The chain recombines TRBV12-3 or TRBV12-4 with TRBJ1-5; D gene ambiguous. The CDR3 has 15 amino acids. The V gene lost 5 bases and the J gene lost 5 bases, with 16 bases spanning the gap. The CDR3 loop reads CASSPTGRTYQPQHF. The CDR3 DNA reads as TGTGCCAGCAGTCCTACCGGGAGGACTTATCAGCCCCAGCATTTT.

This clonotype was detected only a few times. The chain combines TRBV12-3 or TRBV12-4 with TRBJ2-3; the match to TRBD2 covers 8 bases. The CDR3 is 16 amino acids. With 5 bases clipped from V and 1 base from J, the junction kept 8 bases outside the gene matches. The DNA of the CDR3 is TGTGCCAGCAGTCCCGGGGGGGCTGATCGCACAGATACGCAGTATTTT. It codes for CASSPGGADRTDTQYF.

This clonotype was counted at least ten times. The chain couples TRBV4-2 to TRBJ1-5, with D hard to call. The germline V gene encodes CDR1 LGHNA and CDR2 YNFKEQ. The CDR3 has 17 residues. V was clipped by 1 base and J by 1 base, with 14 bases between them. The CDR3 loop is CASSQVSGFSSNQPQHF. As DNA, the CDR3 is TGTGCCAGCAGCCAAGTGTCTGGCTTCTCCAGCAATCAGCCCCAGCATTTT.

This clonotype was detected ten times or more. This chain links TRBV12-3 or TRBV12-4 with TRBJ2-7, with 8 bases matching TRBD1. This CDR3 has 14 residues. Trimming at V came to 5 bases and at J to 3 bases, leaving 6 bases not matched to a gene. In nucleotides, the CDR3 is TGTGCCAGCAGTGACCAGGGGGCGGTCTACGAGCAGTACTTC. Its translation is CASSDQGAVYEQYF.

This sequence joins TRBV2 and TRBJ2-2; 7 bases line up with TRBD2. Trimming cost V 11 bases and J 4 bases; bases outside gene matches: 1. This CDR3 has 11 residues. Looked up from germline, CDR1 is SNHLY and CDR2 is FYNNEI. The CDR3 protein is CAGRGTGELFF. CDR3 nucleotide sequence: TGTGCCGGGAGGGGCACCGGGGAGCTGTTTTTT.

This clonotype has only a few counts. V is TRBV6-1 and J is TRBJ1-4; 8 bases are a match to TRBD1. This CDR3 comprises 13 residues. The V and J ends lost 10 bases and 7 bases, in that order; junction bases with no gene match: 8. Germline V CDR1 and CDR2: MNHNS, SASEGT. This chain's CDR3 is CATSDRAGEKLFF. The CDR3 DNA follows: TGTGCCACCTCGGACAGGGCTGGTGAAAAACTGTTTTTT.

V gene TRBV7-9 combines with J gene TRBJ2-5; 10 bases fit TRBD1. The CDR3 sequence is 16 residues long. Germline CDR1 and CDR2: SEHNR and FQNEAQ (reference sequence). The ends lost 5 bases at V and 0 bases at J; junction bases unmatched: 6. The CDR3 nucleotides read TGTGCCAGCAGCCGACCGGGACAGGGGAACCAAGAGACCCAGTACTTC. Translating gives CASSRPGQGNQETQYF.

This clonotype was seen at least ten times. The V and J genes are TRBV5-1 and TRBJ2-1, with D possibly being TRBD2 (5 bases). The CDR3 is made up of 16 amino acids. Germline V lookup: CDR1 SGHRS, CDR2 YFSETQ. V lost 0 bases and J lost 7, with 17 bases in between. The CDR3 sequence: CASSLAAGGRSNEQFF. The CDR3 coding sequence is TGCGCCAGCAGCTTGGCCGCAGGCGGGCGTTCGAATGAGCAGTTCTTC.

This clonotype occurred many times. One junction end disagrees with the germline gene, perhaps due to a read error. The V and J genes are TRBV12-3 or TRBV12-4 and TRBJ2-3, with D perhaps TRBD2 (6 bases). This CDR3 has 17 residues. The CDR3 nucleotides are TGTGCCAGCAGTCTAGCGAATCCAAGTTATAGCACAGATACGCAGTATTTT. This sequence encodes CASSLANPSYSTDTQYF.

The table lists this clonotype with a few counts. The chain combines TRBV7-2 with TRBJ1-6; weak D call: TRBD1 (6 bases). CDR3 size: 13 residues. CDR1 and CDR2 (germline): SGHTA, FQGNSA. V lost 5 bases, J lost 9 bases, and 11 bases lay in between. The chain's CDR3 is CASSPQQGSPLHF. Here the CDR3 DNA reads TGTGCCAGCAGCCCACAACAGGGTTCACCCCTCCACTTT.

This clonotype was detected a few times. The chain combines TRBV4-1 with TRBJ2-7, with D possibly TRBD2 on 7 matching bases. Germline V gene data show CDR1 as MGHRA and CDR2 as YSYEKL. Trimming took off 4 bases at V and 2 bases at J, with 18 bases between the two ends. There are 16 residues in the CDR3. As DNA, the CDR3 is TGCGCCAGCAGCCGGATTATCTCGGGGGGCGCCTACGAGCAGTACTTC. Protein sequence: CASSRIISGGAYEQYF.

This clonotype was found a few times. The chain carries TRBV7-6 and TRBJ2-2; the D is unclear. This CDR3 comprises 15 residues. V was cut by 1 base and J by 6 bases, with 12 bases left in between. Germline V lookup: CDR1 SGHVS, CDR2 FNYEAQ. Written as DNA, the CDR3 is TGTGCCAGCAGCTTAGGCCTAGGAATCGCCGGGGAGCTGTTTTTT. This translates into CASSLGLGIAGELFF.

The rearrangement joins TRBV25-1 to TRBJ1-1; D possibly corresponds to TRBD1 (5 bases). V was pared by 7 bases and J by 5 bases, with 8 bases between. Germline CDR1 reads MGHDK; CDR2 reads SYGVNS. The CDR3 loop spans 11 amino acids. The CDR3 DNA reads TGTGCCAGCACTTGGGGGACTGAAGCTTTCTTT. Translation: CASTWGTEAFF.

The chain joins TRBV4-2 to TRBJ1-1; no clear D. V dropped 0 bases and J dropped 5 bases, with 1 base sitting between them. Germline assignment: CDR1 LGHNA and CDR2 YNFKEQ. This CDR3 comprises 11 residues. The CDR3: CASSQDTEAFF. As DNA, the CDR3 is TGTGCCAGCAGCCAAGATACTGAAGCTTTCTTT.

This clonotype was observed a handful of times. The chain links TRBV9 to TRBJ1-2, with D possibly being TRBD1 (5 bases). CDR3 size: 16 residues. The V and J ends lost 0 bases and 0 bases respectively, with 12 bases between them. Germline CDR1 and CDR2: SGDLS and YYNGEE. DNA for the CDR3: TGTGCCAGCAGCGTAGCAGGGTTTGAAGCTAACTATGGCTACACCTTC. This sequence encodes CASSVAGFEANYGYTF.

The chain links TRBV20-1 to TRBJ2-7; 9 bases line up with TRBD2. V lost 5 bases, J lost 0 bases, and 2 bases stayed unmatched. In germline, CDR1 is DFQATT, CDR2 SNEGSKA (reference sequence). There are 13 residues in the CDR3. CDR3: CSARGRASYEQYF. The CDR3 DNA reads TGCAGTGCTCGCGGGAGGGCCTCCTACGAGCAGTACTTC.

Notes on this clonotype: A much larger clone differs by one base, so this may be a read error. The chain has TRBV11-2 and TRBJ1-1, with D unresolved. The CDR3 extends over 14 amino acids. Germline assignment: CDR1 SGHAT and CDR2 FQNNGV. CDR3 coding DNA: TGTGCCAGCAGCTTCGGCCGCGCTGGCACTGAAGCTGTCTTT. Its protein is CASSFGRAGTEAVF.

The CDR3 nucleotides read TGTGCCAGCAGCCCTTCGCTTGGGGACAGGGGGATCTATGGCTACACCTTC. It yields the protein CASSPSLGDRGIYGYTF. The chain recombines TRBV7-3 with TRBJ1-2; 11 bases are a match to TRBD1. CDR1 SGHTA and CDR2 FQGTGA come from the germline V gene. Germline trimming cut 5 bases from V and 4 bases from J; bases unmatched to any gene: 12. The CDR3 runs 17 residues.

In this sample, this clonotype turned up a few times. A much bigger clone sits one base away, suggesting this may be a read error. This sequence joins TRBV5-5 and TRBJ1-5, with unresolved D. The CDR3 length is 17 residues. V gave up 1 base and J gave up 5 bases, with 19 bases separating them. CDR1 and CDR2 from the germline V gene are SGHKS and YYEKEE (reference sequence). In nucleotides, the CDR3 is TGTGCCAGCAGCTTGACGGAAGTGTTAAGTCGAGATCAGCCCCAGCATTTT. Translating it yields CASSLTEVLSRDQPQHF.

This clonotype showed up many times. The chain joins TRBV6-5 to TRBJ2-1; TRBD1 aligns across 9 bases. The CDR3 length is 14 residues. Trimming at V came to 2 bases and at J to 9 bases, leaving 5 bases not matched to a gene. CDR1 and CDR2 from the germline V gene are MNHEY and SVGAGI. The chain's CDR3 is CASSYGTGRGEQFF. The DNA of the CDR3 is TGTGCCAGCAGTTACGGGACAGGGAGGGGTGAGCAGTTCTTC.

This clonotype was picked up many times. The chain couples TRBV6-2 or TRBV6-3 to TRBJ2-2; D unresolved. This CDR3 has 14 residues. V was cut by 2 bases and J by 3 bases, with 7 bases left in between. Germline V CDR1 and CDR2: MNHEY, SVGEGT. The CDR3 loop reads CASSYRQDTGELFF. CDR3 coding DNA: TGTGCCAGCAGTTACCGACAAGACACCGGGGAGCTGTTTTTT.

This clonotype was counted only a few times. This chain connects TRBV4-2 to TRBJ2-3; the D gene is possibly TRBD1 (6 bases). The CDR3 extends over 15 amino acids. Germline CDR1 reads LGHNA; CDR2 reads YNFKEQ. Trimming left V 4 bases short and J 2 bases short, with 13 bases between. The DNA of the CDR3 is TGTGCCAGCAGCCCGCAGGGGTATAACACAGATACGCAGTATTTT. This codes for CASSPQGYNTDTQYF.